These T cell receptor beta chains were read from a single sample in a study of T cells in Graves' hyperthyroidism and ophthalmopathy. MiXCR, run by TCRdb on the multiplex PCR reads, gives a single entry per CDR3 protein. The table lists about 500,000 distinct CDR3 sequences, roughly a sixth of them singletons. Sequencing input: blood. The receptors derive from a woman in her 30s with Graves' ophthalmopathy. The CDR3 runs from the conserved cysteine through the conserved F or W. Fields, in order: clone size, J gene, V gene, D gene, CDR3 DNA, CDR3 protein. D genes are given only for firm matches. Clone size, where shown, is once, few, many, or a class for clones that have expanded.

-,TRBJ2-5,TRBV7-3,TRBD2,TGTGCCAGCAGCTTAACTGCGGTGGGGGGGGAGACCCAGTACTTC,CASSLTAVGGETQYF
few,TRBJ2-7,TRBV27,-,TGTGCCAGCAGTTTCGCGGATAACTCCTACGAGCAGTACTTC,CASSFADNSYEQYF
many,TRBJ2-1,TRBV7-6,-,TGTGCCAGCAGCTTAGCGCCGATCTCGGGCCCAGGGCCCAATGAGCAGTTCTTC,CASSLAPISGPGPNEQFF
many,TRBJ1-1,TRBV10-3,TRBD1,TGTGCCATCAGACTGGACAGGGAGGGGACTGAAGCTTTCTTT,CAIRLDREGTEAFF
many,TRBJ2-7,TRBV2,-,TGTGCCAGCAGTGACCACAGGACCTACGAGCAGTACTTC,CASSDHRTYEQYF
few,TRBJ2-2,TRBV4-2,-,TGTGCCAGCAGCCACGGGGGACAGAGGGGCACCGGGGAGCTGTTTTTT,CASSHGGQRGTGELFF
many,TRBJ1-1,TRBV11-1,-,TGTGCCAGCAGCTTAACCCAGGGAACTGAAGCTTTCTTT,CASSLTQGTEAFF
many,TRBJ2-4,TRBV2,-,TGTGCCAGGGGGGATCAGGGGGGAGACATTCAGTACTTC,CARGDQGGDIQYF
few,TRBJ2-5,TRBV28,-,TGTGCCAGCAGTTTATTATTAGCACATGGGAGCGATAGGACCCAGTACTTC,CASSLLLAHGSDRTQYF
-,TRBJ1-3,TRBV13,-,TGTGCCAGCAGTTATGGACAGATCTCTGGAAACACCATATATTTT,CASSYGQISGNTIYF
many,TRBJ2-7,TRBV13,-,TGTGCCAGCAGCCCACGGACGGGCAACGAGCAGTACTTC,CASSPRTGNEQYF
many,TRBJ2-7,TRBV20-1,TRBD2,TGCAGTGCTAGCCCGGGACTAGCATCCCGCGAGCAGTACTTC,CSASPGLASREQYF
many,TRBJ1-1,TRBV19,-,TGTGCCAGCAGCTTAGGCAGAGGGAACACTGAAGCTTTCTTT,CASSLGRGNTEAFF
few,TRBJ2-7,TRBV27,TRBD1,TGTGCCAGCAGTAGGGCAGGGGGAAACTACGAGCAGTACTTC,CASSRAGGNYEQYF
-,TRBJ1-1,TRBV3-1,-,TGCGCCAGCAGCCAAGTGGAGGCTCTGAACACTGAAGCTTTCTTT,CASSQVEALNTEAFF
many,TRBJ2-1,TRBV20-1,TRBD1,TGCAGTGCTAGGACAGGGGGTCACAATGAGCAGTTCTTC,CSARTGGHNEQFF
few,TRBJ2-5,TRBV9,TRBD1,TGTGCCAGCAGCGCCGGGACAGCCTACCAAGAGACCCAGTACTTC,CASSAGTAYQETQYF
many,TRBJ1-2,TRBV10-3,-,TGTGCCATCAGTGGAGAACAGGATTATGGCTACACCTTC,CAISGEQDYGYTF
many,TRBJ2-7,TRBV13,-,TGTGCCAGCAGCGCCTCAACCTACGAGCAGTACTTC,CASSASTYEQYF
few,TRBJ2-7,TRBV19,TRBD1,TGTGCCAGTAGTGAACCGGGACAGGGCTCCTACGAGCAGTACTTC,CASSEPGQGSYEQYF
-,TRBJ2-1,TRBV27,TRBD2,TGTGCCAGCACTCACAAAGTAGCGGGAGGCGTCTATGAGCAGTTCTTC,CASTHKVAGGVYEQFF
many,TRBJ2-3,TRBV7-3,-,TGTGCCAGCAGCTTGACATCCTATAGCACAGATACGCAGTATTTT,CASSLTSYSTDTQYF
many,TRBJ1-5,TRBV29-1,-,TGCAGCGTTGGTTCAGGGAGAGGCCAGCCCCAGCATTTT,CSVGSGRGQPQHF
-,TRBJ2-1,TRBV6-1,-,TGTGCCAGCAGCCCAGTAGGCTTCGGGACTTCGCACAATGAGCAGTTCTTC,CASSPVGFGTSHNEQFF
many,TRBJ1-5,TRBV2,-,TGTGCCAGCACCGTGGGCAATCAGCCCCAGCATTTT,CASTVGNQPQHF
-,TRBJ1-1,TRBV7-2,-,TGTGCCAGCAGCTCCAGGGGCAGGTCTATTGTTGCTTTCTTT,CASSSRGRSIVAFF
many,TRBJ2-3,TRBV7-2,-,TGTGCCAGCAGCTTAAGCACGGGAACCACGGATACGCAGTATTTT,CASSLSTGTTDTQYF
many,TRBJ1-4,TRBV7-9,TRBD1,TGTGCCAGCAGCAAAACCCGGGACAGGTTTAATGAAAAACTGTTTTTT,CASSKTRDRFNEKLFF
many,TRBJ2-7,TRBV27,-,TGTGCCAGCAGTTTACGAGGGATCTACGAGCAGTACTTC,CASSLRGIYEQYF
-,TRBJ2-7,TRBV27,-,TGTGCCAGCAGCTCCCAGGGACATAAAAACGAGCAGTACTTC,CASSSQGHKNEQYF
many,TRBJ1-5,TRBV6-1,TRBD1,TGTGCCAGCTCGATGTCCCAGGGACAGCGCAATCAGCCCCAGCATTTT,CASSMSQGQRNQPQHF
few,TRBJ1-5,TRBV19,-,TGTGCCAGTGGTGAAGGGGGGAAAAATAGCAATCAGCCCCAGCATTTT,CASGEGGKNSNQPQHF
many,TRBJ2-5,TRBV6-6,-,TGTGCCAGCAGTTACTCCTCAGCCGGGATAGAAGAGACCCAGTACTTC,CASSYSSAGIEETQYF
-,TRBJ2-5,TRBV20-1,-,TGCAGTGCTAGAGTTGGGGCAGGGGAAGAGACCCAGTACTTC,CSARVGAGEETQYF
many,TRBJ2-1,TRBV12-3/TRBV12-4,TRBD2,TGTGCCAGCAGTTTTAGGGACAGGTTTCGACTAGCGGGACCGGGCCTGGGTTACAATGAGCAGTTCTTC,CASSFRDRFRLAGPGLGYNEQFF
-,TRBJ2-2,TRBV28,-,TGTGCCAGCAGTAACCTCGGGGAGCTGTTTTTT,CASSNLGELFF
many,TRBJ2-5,TRBV24-1,-,TGTGCCACCAGTGACGGGCTTAGGGAGACCCAGTACTTC,CATSDGLRETQYF
many,TRBJ1-2,TRBV6-2/TRBV6-3,-,TGTGCCAGCAGCCCTAGGTGGGGGTATGGCTACACCTTC,CASSPRWGYGYTF
many,TRBJ1-5,TRBV12-3/TRBV12-4,TRBD1,TGTGCCAGCAGTCGGACAGGGGGCGGTGATCAGCCCCAGCATTTT,CASSRTGGGDQPQHF
-,TRBJ2-5,TRBV18,-,TGTGCCAGCTCACCGTTAGTGGGAGAGACCCAGTACTTC,CASSPLVGETQYF
-,TRBJ2-1,TRBV3-1,TRBD2,TGTGCCAGCAGCCTAATAGGACTAGCGGGGGGGGATGGTGGTGAGCAGTTCTTC,CASSLIGLAGGDGGEQFF
-,TRBJ2-1,TRBV28,-,TGTGCCAGCAGTTTTCGGCCGCCTGGGAATGAGCAGTTCTTC,CASSFRPPGNEQFF
few,TRBJ2-5,TRBV7-9,TRBD2,TGTGCCAGCAGCTTAAGCCGGGCTAGCGGGACTGAGACCCAGTACTTC,CASSLSRASGTETQYF